The sequence of this T cell receptor (beta chain) was determined in a study of siplizumab effects on memory and regulatory T cells. This CDR3 comprises 13 residues. The germline gives CDR1 GTSNPN, CDR2 SVGIG (reference sequence). Trimming removed 3 bases at V and 1 base at J, with 6 bases between. This clone showed up just once. Its antigen is unknown. Each sample had around 110,000 TCR templates assayed. TCRdb's copy holds only in-frame clones and misses some; the assay was immunoSEQ multiplex PCR. This table holds fewer than 120,000 clones, about nine tenths found once. General study points: Among sequences traceable to unstimulated CD4+ memory cells, alloreactive ones were significantly reduced by siplizumab. In siplizumab cultures, the suppressive function of proliferating Tregs remained unconfirmed. Apparently key alloresponse contributors, naive T cells also seemed more diverse than memory cells.

The rearrangement uses TRBV30 and TRBJ2-2; no reliable D call. The sequence was obtained from a human donor in good health. Sequenced: CD4+ T cells sorted from blood. The CDR3 loop is CAWRTRNTGELFF. The CDR3 region has the DNA TGTGCCTGGAGGACTCGGAACACCGGGGAGCTGTTTTTT. Full variable domain (missing parts from reference TRBV30 and TRBJ2-2): SQTIHQWPATLVQPVGSPLSLECTVEGTSNPNLYWYRQAAGRGLQLLFYSVGIGQISSEVPQNLSASRPQDRQFILSSKKLLLSDSGFYLCAWRTRNTGELFFGEGSRLTVL.